Shown below are 10 T cell receptor beta chains from a single sample sequenced in a study of a mutant IDH1 vaccine in newly diagnosed glioma. Noted time point: baseline, week 1 (first vaccination visit). Treatment described: pre-vaccination baseline after standard-of-care therapy. TCRdb's copy holds only in-frame clones and misses some; the assay was immunoSEQ multiplex PCR. The data contain 68,000 or so clones, approximately 85% of them singletons. The sequenced sample was PBMCs, obtained from a glioma patient treated with radiotherapy, temozolomide or both. All receptors derive from a man aged 50 or older with glioma.

This clone appeared a single time. V and J are TRBV7-2 and TRBJ2-3; D is undetermined. Germline loops: CDR1 SGHTA, CDR2 FQGNSA. The ends were cut back, 5 bases at V and 6 bases at J, with 6 bases in the middle. The CDR3 is 11 residues long. CDR3 sequence: CASSPQDTQYF. As DNA, the CDR3 is TGTGCCAGCAGCCCTCAGGATACGCAGTATTTT.

The chain uses TRBV5-5 and TRBJ2-7; tentatively, D is TRBD1 or TRBD2 (5 bases each). The CDR3 is 12 amino acids. Germline V gives CDR1 SGHKS, CDR2 YYEKEE (reference sequence). CDR3 coding DNA: TGTGTCACACGGGGCCAGACCTACGAGCAGTACTTC. Translated: CVTRGQTYEQYF.

This clone appeared a single time. The rearrangement links TRBV7-2 to TRBJ2-4; TRBD1 matches at 9 bases. From germline, CDR1 is SGHTA and CDR2 FQGNSA. The CDR3 runs 14 residues. V shed 3 bases, J shed 10 bases, and the junction held 7 bases outside the gene matches. CDR3: CASSLGTGNGIQYF. The CDR3 DNA sequence: TGTGCCAGCAGCTTGGGGACAGGGAATGGGATTCAGTACTTC.

Only a few counts were recorded for this clone. The CDR3 is CASSKDDRTEAFF. The CDR3, as DNA: TGTGCCAGCTCTAAAGACGACAGGACTGAAGCTTTCTTT. This chain links TRBV18 with TRBJ1-1, with D possibly matching TRBD1 (6 bases). The CDR3 sequence is 13 residues long. V gave up 6 bases and J gave up 5 bases, with 13 bases separating them. The V gene's germline CDR1 is KGHSH and CDR2 LQKENI.

This sequence joins TRBV18 and TRBJ2-7; D remains ambiguous. V was shortened by 2 bases and J by 5 bases, with 7 bases between the two germline ends. There are 12 residues in the CDR3. CDR1 is KGHSH, CDR2 LQKENI, per germline. CDR3 loop: CASSPKGNEQYF. The CDR3 DNA sequence: TGTGCCAGCTCACCAAAGGGCAACGAGCAGTACTTC.

This clone has more than one count but fewer than ten. The rearrangement links TRBV4-2 to TRBJ1-4; a weak D match, TRBD1 (5 bases). Germline loops: CDR1 LGHNA, CDR2 YNFKEQ. CDR3 length: 13 residues. V was clipped by 4 bases and J by 7 bases, with 10 bases between them. CDR3 sequence: CASSLGGVEKLFF. The DNA for the CDR3 is TGTGCCAGCAGCCTCGGGGGTGTTGAAAAACTGTTTTTT.

The chain uses TRBV4-3 and TRBJ1-5, with D possibly being TRBD1 (5 bases). CDR3 length: 14 residues. The V gene's germline CDR1 is LGHNA and CDR2 YSLEER. V was cut by 1 base and J by 9 bases, with 13 bases left in between. CDR3 sequence (DNA): TGCGCCAGCAGCCAAGTAGGAGGGAGGGGGCCCCAGCATTTT. Its protein is CASSQVGGRGPQHF.

Only a few counts were recorded for this clone. The J gene is TRBJ1-5, the V gene TRBV4-1; TRBD1 matches 7 bases. V was clipped by 6 bases and J by 1 base; unmatched bases: 6. Looked up from germline, CDR1 is MGHRA and CDR2 is YSYEKL. The CDR3 is 15 residues long. The CDR3 DNA reads as TGCGCCAGCAGGGAGGGGGCGTCAAGCAATCAGCCCCAGCATTTT. It codes for CASREGASSNQPQHF.

The chain is built from TRBV9 and TRBJ1-3, with D tentatively TRBD1 (5 bases). Trimming removed 0 bases at V and 9 bases at J, with 10 bases between. The CDR3 is 13 residues long. Germline V gene lookup returns CDR1 SGDLS and CDR2 YYNGEE. CDR3 in DNA: TGTGCCAGCAGCGTAGAGGGCGGGGGCACCATATATTTT. Protein product: CASSVEGGGTIYF.

The genes are TRBV10-3 and TRBJ2-3, with 7 bases lining up with TRBD1. The length of the CDR3 is 13 residues. V shed 6 bases, J shed 4 bases, and the junction held 4 bases outside the gene matches. The germline gives CDR1 ENHRY, CDR2 SYGVKD. CDR3 residues: CAISTDRADTQYF. The DNA for the CDR3 is TGTGCCATCAGCACTGACAGGGCAGATACGCAGTATTTT.